The 12 T cell receptor beta chains given below trace back to one sample, sequenced in a study of shared clonotypes between healthy human individuals. Produced via immunoSEQ multiplex PCR; TCRdb's table is partial and in-frame only. The sample carries 2,500,000 or so clones, just under 95% recorded once. The sequenced material came from naive CD4+ T cells from PBMCs. Subset indicated: CD45RA+ positively selected. Source of these receptors: a man aged 18 to 29 in good health. Some clones in this sample may be carry-over from other donors' samples.

The chain's CDR3 is CASSFGRGAVDGYTF. CDR3 DNA sequence: TGTGCCAGCAGTTTTGGCAGGGGGGCGGTTGATGGCTACACCTTC. The rearrangement links TRBV28 to TRBJ1-2; 7 nucleotides match TRBD1. After removal of 3 bases from V and 6 bases from J, the junction contained 10 bases not matched to a gene. CDR3 length equals 15 residues. The germline CDR1 and CDR2 sequences are MDHEN and SYDVKM.

This clone was recorded once. CDR3 region: CASTRQGIRTEAFF. CDR3 in DNA: TGTGCCAGCACTCGACAGGGAATTCGCACTGAAGCTTTCTTT. The chain combines TRBV6-5 with TRBJ1-1, with 7 bases matching TRBD1. The CDR3 is 14 amino acids. V shed 7 bases and J 4 bases; nucleotides not matched to a gene: 9. Germline-derived CDR1 and CDR2 are MNHEY and SVGAGI.

V and J are TRBV7-9 and TRBJ1-6; D not certain. Trimming left V 6 bases short and J 5 bases short, with 8 bases between. Germline CDR1 is SEHNR and CDR2 is FQNEAQ (reference sequence). This CDR3 is 13 amino acids long. The CDR3 DNA reads TGTGCCAGCAGTCAGTCCGATAATTCACCCCTCCACTTT. This codes for CASSQSDNSPLHF.

J is TRBJ1-2 and V is TRBV25-1, with TRBD1 as a possible D gene (5 bases). The CDR3 length is 14 residues. Trimming shortened V by 7 bases and J by 0 bases, and 12 bases separated the two germline ends. CDR1 is MGHDK, CDR2 SYGVNS, per germline. The CDR3 nucleotides read TGTGCCAGCAATCCCGGGGGGTCTAACTATGGCTACACCTTC. This sequence encodes CASNPGGSNYGYTF.

The gene calls are TRBV7-2 and TRBJ2-2; maybe TRBD2 (5 bases). The V gene's germline CDR1 is SGHTA and CDR2 FQGNSA. The V end was cut by 3 bases, the J end by 5 bases, with 16 bases between. This CDR3 has 16 residues. The CDR3 DNA is TGTGCCAGCAGCTTCAGTGCGGGCTCGCGAACCGGGGAGCTGTTTTTT. Its translation is CASSFSAGSRTGELFF.

The chain recombines TRBV11-2 with TRBJ2-3; D is uncertain. Germline V CDR1 and CDR2: SGHAT, FQNNGV. Trimming cost V 4 bases and J 7 bases, with 15 bases left between them. The CDR3 runs 14 residues. CDR3 amino acids: CASSSTRTGYTQYF. The CDR3 bases are TGTGCCAGCAGCTCGACCCGGACGGGTTATACGCAGTATTTT.

The rearrangement uses TRBV5-1 and TRBJ2-1; TRBD2 aligns across 9 bases. Germline V gives CDR1 SGHRS, CDR2 YFSETQ. V gave up 1 base and J gave up 6 bases; unmatched junction bases: 8. The CDR3 contains 16 residues. CDR3 protein: CASSLYLAGKSNEQFF. CDR3 DNA sequence: TGCGCCAGCAGCTTGTATCTAGCGGGAAAGAGCAATGAGCAGTTCTTC. Complete variable domain (other parts from reference TRBV5-1 and TRBJ2-1): KAGVTQTPRYLIKTRGQQVTLSCSPISGHRSVSWYQQTPGQGLQFLFEYFSETQRNKGNFPGRFSGRQFSNSRSEMNVSTLELGDSALYLCASSLYLAGKSNEQFFGPGTRLTVL.

In this sample, this clone turned up once. The J gene is TRBJ2-7, the V gene TRBV28, with 8 bases that match TRBD2. CDR1 and CDR2 (germline): MDHEN, SYDVKM. CDR3 length: 13 amino acids. The CDR3 loop reads CIVAGTISYEQYF. The CDR3 coding sequence is TGTATAGTAGCGGGAACAATCTCCTACGAGCAGTACTTC.

A single count supports this clone. This sequence joins TRBV5-4 and TRBJ2-1; D gene uncertain. The CDR3 spans 13 residues. Trimming took off 1 base at V and 8 bases at J, with 10 bases between the two ends. The germline V gene has CDR1 SGHNT and CDR2 YYREEE (reference sequence). Here the CDR3 DNA reads TGTGCCAGCAGCTTGTCTGCTGTCTATGAGCAGTTCTTC. This encodes CASSLSAVYEQFF.

V is TRBV30 and J is TRBJ1-5; D is uncertain. The germline gives CDR1 GTSNPN, CDR2 SVGIG (reference sequence). The CDR3 spans 14 residues. The V and J ends lost 3 bases and 2 bases respectively, with 11 bases between them. In DNA form, the CDR3 reads TGTGCCTGGAGCTCGGGCTCAGGCAATCAGCCCCAGCATTTT. Translated, it gives CAWSSGSGNQPQHF.

The chain has TRBV29-1 and TRBJ2-1; D possibly matches TRBD1 or TRBD2 (5 bases each). V was pared by 7 bases and J by 3 bases, with 16 bases between. This CDR3 is 14 amino acids long. CDR1 is SQVTM and CDR2 is ANQGSEA in the germline V gene. As DNA, the CDR3 is TGCAGCGCCGACGGGACGGATAACTACAATGAGCAGTTCTTC. The encoded protein is CSADGTDNYNEQFF.

The chain recombines TRBV6-1 with TRBJ2-3; 10 bases map to TRBD1. This CDR3 comprises 13 residues. Germline lookup yields CDR1 MNHNS and CDR2 SASEGT. J gave up 5 bases and V 9 bases, and 5 bases lay outside the gene matches. In DNA form, the CDR3 reads TGTGCCAGTACGGGACAGGGGTTAGATACGCAGTATTTT. Translated, it gives CASTGQGLDTQYF.